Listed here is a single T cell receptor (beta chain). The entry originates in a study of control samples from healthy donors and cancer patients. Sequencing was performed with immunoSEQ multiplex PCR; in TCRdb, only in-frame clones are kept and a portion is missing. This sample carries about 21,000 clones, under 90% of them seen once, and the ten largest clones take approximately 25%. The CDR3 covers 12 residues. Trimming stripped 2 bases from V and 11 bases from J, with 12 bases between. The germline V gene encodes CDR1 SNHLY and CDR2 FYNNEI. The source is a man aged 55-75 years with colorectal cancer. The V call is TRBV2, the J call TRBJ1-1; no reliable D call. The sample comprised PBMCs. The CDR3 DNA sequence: TGTGCCAGCAGTGAAAGGGTCCTTGGGGCTTTCTTT. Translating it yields CASSERVLGAFF.